Listed here are 3 T cell receptor beta chains from one sample, sequenced in a study of neurological immune-mediated disorders. Each CDR3 protein gets one entry after TCRdb re-called the 5' RACE reads with MiXCR. The table lists some 54,000 distinct CDR3 sequences, approximately 11% of them singletons, with around 7% in the top ten. Specified time point: longitudinal time-point 1 (baseline). The sample comprised PBMCs. These receptors were collected from a male donor with HTLV-1-associated myelopathy (HAM/TSP).

This clonotype was recorded at least ten times. Written as DNA, the CDR3 is TGTGCCAGCAGCTCTCCCGGCCGGGGGCACGAGCAGTACTTC. This gives the protein CASSSPGRGHEQYF. The chain couples TRBV12-3 or TRBV12-4 to TRBJ2-7; TRBD1 or TRBD2 may be the D gene (6 bases each). The CDR3 extends over 14 amino acids. V was pared by 6 bases and J by 5 bases, with 17 bases between.

This clonotype was seen ten or more times. The chain carries TRBV18 and TRBJ1-1; D is ambiguous. This CDR3 has 14 residues. The V and J ends lost 3 bases and 1 base respectively, with 9 bases between them. Per the germline V gene, CDR1 is KGHSH and CDR2 is LQKENI. Written as DNA, the CDR3 is TGTGCCAGCTCACCCTTGGACGGGAACACTGAAGCTTTCTTT. As protein: CASSPLDGNTEAFF.

V gene TRBV6-2 or TRBV6-3 combines with J gene TRBJ2-5; maybe TRBD2 (6 bases). With 8 bases removed from V and 5 bases from J, the gap between germline ends came to 15 bases. CDR3 length equals 13 residues. Per germline, CDR1 MNHEY and CDR2 SVGEGT. The CDR3 loop is CASQQGGYETQYF. CDR3 coding DNA: TGTGCCAGCCAACAAGGAGGGTATGAGACCCAGTACTTC.